What follows is one TCR beta chain and its context. Graft material was processed, releasing intraepithelial and lamina propria lymphocytes. V was clipped by 5 bases and J by 8 bases; unmatched bases: 10. The CDR3 is 14 residues long. From germline, CDR1 is MDHEN and CDR2 SYDVKM. This entry belongs to a study of graft-versus-host responses after intestinal transplantation. Measured with immunoSEQ multiplex PCR; TCRdb has only the in-frame clones, and not every one. The table lists around 7,000 clones, roughly two thirds of them singletons. The chain carries TRBV28 and TRBJ2-3; 7 nucleotides match TRBD2. Material: ileum tissue, obtained around 8 weeks after transplant. The sequence derives from a human patient who received an intestinal transplant, so some T cells may come from the graft donor. This CDR3 reads CASSMSGDHTTQYF. The DNA for the CDR3 is TGTGCCAGCAGTATGAGCGGGGATCACACTACGCAGTATTTT. Filled out from reference TRBV28 and TRBJ2-3, the complete variable domain reads DVKVTQSSRYLVKRTGEKVFLECVQDMDHENMFWYRQDPGLGLRLIYFSYDVKMKEKGDIPEGYSVSREKKERFSLILESASTNQTSMYLCASSMSGDHTTQYFGPGTRLTVL.